The TCR beta chain described here comes from a study of vaccination effects on CD4 cells after COVID-19. The germline V gene has CDR1 SGHDN and CDR2 FVKESK. V was trimmed by 8 bases and J by 4 bases, leaving 11 bases between them. This CDR3 contains 12 residues. The protocol was immunoSEQ multiplex PCR, while the TCRdb copy is restricted to in-frame clones and leaves out a portion. The sample lists 25,000 to 40,000 clones, roughly 86% seen once, with about 1.4% in the top ten. A word on this clone: Its antigen remains unknown.

Sequencing was preceded by expansion of antigen-specific CD4+ T cells with viral peptide pools in the ViraFEST assay. Culturing for roughly 9 days preceded CD4+ T cell isolation. Two-dose vaccination with either BNT162b2 or mRNA-1273 was given to the participants. IL-2 medium was substituted for half the medium on days 3 and 7. The chain combines TRBV14 with TRBJ1-2; D is undetermined. Sequencing used CD4+ T cells from PBMCs cultured with HCoV-NL63 spike peptides, obtained after COVID-19 vaccination. The receptor comes from a human donor who received a COVID-19 vaccine. Some clones in this sample may be carry-over from other donors' samples. This CDR3 reads CASLTGIYGYTF. As DNA, the CDR3 is TGTGCCAGCTTAACCGGCATCTATGGCTACACCTTC.